These T cell receptor beta chains were read from a single sample in a study of CD8 T cells in Susac syndrome. TCRdb fed the immunoSEQ multiplex PCR reads into MiXCR, producing one record per CDR3 protein. The sample includes 90,000 to 150,000 distinct CDR3 sequences, around 92% seen only once; the top ten take approximately 0.12%. The sample consisted of CD8+ T cells from PBMCs. These receptor sequences come from a human donor in good health. CDR3s include the opening cysteine and the closing phenylalanine or tryptophan. D genes are given only for firm matches. The size of a clone is reported for some rows only, either as once, few or many, or as a class for expanded clones.

j_gene | d_gene | v_gene | abundance | CDR3aa | CDR3nt
TRBJ2-7 | TRBD1 | TRBV7-9 | . | CASSLAGTGYHEQYF | TGTGCCAGCAGCTTAGCGGGGACAGGGTACCACGAGCAGTACTTC
TRBJ1-1 | . | TRBV4-3 | . | CASSHGGNTEAFF | TGCGCCAGCAGCCATGGTGGTAACACTGAAGCTTTCTTT
TRBJ2-2 | TRBD1 | TRBV29-1 | . | CSVGQGKYTGELFF | TGCAGCGTTGGACAGGGGAAATACACCGGGGAGCTGTTTTTT
TRBJ1-2 | TRBD1 | TRBV29-1 | . | CSVGEGALGYTF | TGCAGCGTGGGTGAGGGGGCGCTTGGCTACACCTTC
TRBJ2-3 | TRBD1 | TRBV19 | . | CASSSGTGTDTQYF | TGTGCCAGTAGTTCCGGGACAGGGACAGATACGCAGTATTTT
TRBJ2-7 | . | TRBV20-1 | . | CSARGPASYEQYF | TGCAGTGCTAGGGGTCCAGCCTCCTACGAGCAGTACTTC
TRBJ2-4 | TRBD1 | TRBV15 | . | CATSSHLTGTGLQYF | TGTGCCACCAGCAGCCACCTGACCGGGACAGGGCTTCAGTACTTC
TRBJ1-1 | . | TRBV29-1 | . | CSVDGPPQTEAFF | TGCAGCGTAGATGGACCGCCGCAAACTGAAGCTTTCTTT
TRBJ1-4 | TRBD1 | TRBV15 | . | CATSPGGIEKLFF | TGTGCCACCAGCCCAGGGGGCATTGAAAAACTGTTTTTT
TRBJ1-5 | . | TRBV20-1 | . | CSATDGGSNQPQHF | TGCAGTGCTACGGACGGTGGTAGCAATCAGCCCCAGCATTTT
TRBJ1-6 | TRBD1 | TRBV6-2/TRBV6-3 | . | CASRPTTGVNSPLHF | TGTGCCAGCAGACCCACCACAGGGGTTAATTCACCCCTCCACTTT
TRBJ2-5 | . | TRBV7-2 | . | CASSSMTGSQETQYF | TGTGCCAGCAGCTCGATGACAGGTTCCCAAGAGACCCAGTACTTC
TRBJ2-7 | TRBD2 | TRBV9 | . | CASSPTAGLAVYEQYF | TGTGCCAGCAGCCCGACCGCGGGACTAGCGGTATACGAGCAGTACTTC
TRBJ2-1 | . | TRBV4-3 | . | CASSQDPGAYNEQFF | TGCGCCAGCAGCCAAGATCCGGGGGCTTACAATGAGCAGTTCTTC
TRBJ2-7 | . | TRBV10-2 | . | CASLQGIHEQYF | TGCGCCAGCCTTCAGGGGATCCACGAGCAGTACTTC
TRBJ2-7 | . | TRBV12-3/TRBV12-4 | . | CASSGLGETYEQYF | TGTGCCAGCAGTGGACTGGGTGAGACCTACGAGCAGTACTTC
TRBJ1-2 | . | TRBV13 | . | CASSPGISGYTF | TGTGCCAGCAGCCCGGGGATAAGTGGCTACACCTTC
TRBJ2-3 | TRBD2 | TRBV7-2 | . | CASSLPRLADTDTQYF | TGTGCCAGCAGCTTACCGAGACTAGCGGACACAGATACGCAGTATTTT
TRBJ2-3 | . | TRBV6-2/TRBV6-3 | . | CASLSGQSTDTQYF | TGTGCCAGCCTCTCAGGACAGAGCACAGATACGCAGTATTTT
TRBJ1-5 | . | TRBV20-1 | . | CSVGGMGRRNQPQHF | TGCAGTGTCGGGGGGATGGGTAGGCGCAATCAGCCCCAGCATTTT
TRBJ1-5 | TRBD1 | TRBV19 | once | CASSIRTGTGIQPQHF | TGTGCCAGTAGTATACGAACCGGGACAGGGATCCAGCCCCAGCATTTT
TRBJ2-7 | TRBD1 | TRBV5-1 | . | CASGGTGTGIFYEQYF | TGCGCCAGCGGGGGGACAGGGACCGGCATTTTTTACGAGCAGTACTTC
TRBJ2-7 | TRBD1 | TRBV7-9 | once | CASSLGRGTGGKFGEQYF | TGTGCCAGCAGCTTAGGGAGGGGGACAGGGGGCAAATTCGGCGAGCAGTACTTC
TRBJ1-2 | TRBD1 | TRBV7-9 | . | CASSLTQGVSYGYTF | TGTGCCAGCAGCTTAACACAGGGGGTTAGCTATGGCTACACCTTC
TRBJ1-2 | . | TRBV4-2 | . | CASSQGRERLTANYGYTF | TGTGCCAGCAGCCAGGGACGGGAGCGGTTGACTGCTAACTATGGCTACACCTTC
TRBJ2-7 | . | TRBV20-1 | . | CSATYRDTSYEQYF | TGCAGTGCTACCTACCGGGACACCTCCTACGAGCAGTACTTC
TRBJ2-6 | . | TRBV29-1 | few | CSVTTDSGANVLTF | TGCAGCGTTACCACCGACTCTGGGGCCAACGTCCTGACTTTC
TRBJ2-3 | TRBD2 | TRBV5-1 | . | CASSFPPAGDPDTQYF | TGCGCCAGCAGCTTCCCTCCAGCGGGAGACCCAGATACGCAGTATTTT
TRBJ2-7 | TRBD1 | TRBV6-2/TRBV6-3 | . | CASTPLGQGALYEQYF | TGTGCCAGCACCCCCCTCGGACAGGGGGCCCTCTACGAGCAGTACTTC
TRBJ1-6 | . | TRBV21-1 | . | CASSGGGYSPLHF | TGTGCCAGCAGCGGGGGCGGGTACTCACCCCTCCACTTT
TRBJ1-2 | TRBD1 | TRBV5-1 | . | CASSPGTGSGYTF | TGCGCCAGCAGTCCCGGGACAGGAAGCGGCTACACCTTC
TRBJ2-6 | TRBD1 | TRBV27 | . | CASSPRGQGPLGANVLTF | TGTGCCAGCAGTCCAAGGGGACAGGGGCCCCTCGGGGCCAACGTCCTGACTTTC
TRBJ2-5 | TRBD1 | TRBV29-1 | few | CSVATGQGLETQYF | TGCAGCGTTGCCACGGGACAGGGGCTAGAGACCCAGTACTTC
TRBJ2-7 | TRBD1 | TRBV30 | few | CAWRRQGGSYEQYF | TGTGCCTGGAGACGACAGGGGGGCTCCTACGAGCAGTACTTC
TRBJ1-3 | . | TRBV7-2 | once | CASSLNPASGNTIYF | TGTGCCAGCAGCTTAAACCCAGCCTCTGGAAACACCATATATTTT
TRBJ2-3 | TRBD2 | TRBV20-1 | . | CSARTLASGGADTQYF | TGCAGTGCTAGAACGTTGGCTAGCGGGGGGGCAGATACGCAGTATTTT
TRBJ1-1 | TRBD1 | TRBV6-5 | . | CASSTTGVTEAFF | TGTGCCAGCAGCACGACAGGGGTGACTGAAGCTTTCTTT